Sequencing of this TCR beta chain was carried out in a study of regulatory T cells in long-lasting Graves disease. Overall study context: Graves' patients with a new diagnosis had received antithyroid drugs under 3 months.

Points from the study as a whole: With persistent disease, TRBV28, TRBJ1-2 and TRBJ2-5 were the favored segments.

The authors built TCR beta libraries using iRepertoire HTBI primers and Arm-PCR of CDR3 regions. TCRdb reprocessed the multiplex PCR reads via MiXCR and lists one record per CDR3 protein. The table records 240,000 or so distinct CDR3 sequences, just over 20% of them present only once. This clonotype was counted ten times or more. No antigen is known for it. The CDR3 runs 13 residues. Trimming removed 0 bases from V and 5 bases from J, with 7 bases in between. In germline, CDR1 is LGHDT, CDR2 YNNKEL (reference sequence). Indicated time point: newly diagnosed GD, antithyroid drugs for less than 3 months. Researchers made the TCR library from RNA that was extracted from PBMCs. A blood draw put 8 to 10 milliliters of peripheral blood into EDTA tubes.

Here the sequenced sample was peripheral blood mononuclear cells (PBMCs), taken at new diagnosis, from a patient treated with antithyroid drugs. This chain uses TRBV3-1 with TRBJ1-1; no reliable D call. The TCR comes from a female donor with Graves disease. In nucleotides, the CDR3 is TGTGCCAGCAGCCAAGAATACGGGACTGAAGCTTTCTTT. This gives the protein CASSQEYGTEAFF.